The present T cell receptor (beta chain) was sequenced within a study of blood T cells in healthy people across ages. Primed by a sample-barcoded 5' primer and a J-beta primer mix, a second PCR proceeded for 7 to 11 cycles. TCRdb reprocessed the 5' RACE reads via MiXCR and lists one record per CDR3 protein. The sample shows approximately 760,000 distinct CDR3 sequences, 20% to 30% of them seen only once. The CDR3 has 16 residues. After removal of 4 bases from V and 6 bases from J, the junction contained 12 bases not matched to a gene. Looked up from germline, CDR1 is SGHKS and CDR2 is YYEKEE (reference sequence). Findings and limits, study-wide: More naive CD4+ cells and higher diversity were found in long-lived than in aged donors. It was not possible, with unsorted PBMCs, to conclusively compare naive and antigen-experienced cells.

In its sample, this clonotype was seen a few times. Its matching antigen is unknown. This sample was also put to use in a study of T cells of mothers and their children.

This clonotype originated in a boy aged 5-17 years in good health. The sample comprised blood. The chain joins TRBV5-5 to TRBJ1-5; TRBD1 matches 8 bases. In DNA form, the CDR3 reads TGTGCCAGCAGCCTGGGACAGGACCTTGGGCGTCAGCCCCAGCATTTT. Translating gives CASSLGQDLGRQPQHF.